Here is one TCR beta chain with its context. Its specificity is not known. These data are taken from a study of OX40 agonist ivuxolimab in advanced cancers. The CDR3 loop spans 17 amino acids. The trim removed 5 bases at V and 9 bases at J, leaving 13 bases unmatched. Germline V CDR1 and CDR2: MNHEY, SMNVEV (reference sequence). Data came from immunoSEQ multiplex PCR; TCRdb stores just in-frame clones and leaves some out. The sample includes fewer than 80,000 clones, about 82% of them seen just once. Sampling of blood occurred at baseline, cycle 4 day 1, and cycle 7 day 1. Regarding the study as a whole: The authors also found low normalized T-cell clonal expansion in some nonresponders.

Sample: CD4+ or CD8+ T cells sorted from blood, taken in a trial of the OX40 agonist ivuxolimab. This clonotype originated in an adult with an advanced solid tumor such as melanoma, head and neck, liver or kidney cancer. The rearrangement links TRBV27 to TRBJ2-1; 13 positions match TRBD2. The CDR3 protein is CASSPQLAGGLGGEQFF. DNA for the CDR3: TGTGCCAGCAGTCCACAACTAGCGGGAGGGCTAGGGGGTGAGCAGTTCTTC.